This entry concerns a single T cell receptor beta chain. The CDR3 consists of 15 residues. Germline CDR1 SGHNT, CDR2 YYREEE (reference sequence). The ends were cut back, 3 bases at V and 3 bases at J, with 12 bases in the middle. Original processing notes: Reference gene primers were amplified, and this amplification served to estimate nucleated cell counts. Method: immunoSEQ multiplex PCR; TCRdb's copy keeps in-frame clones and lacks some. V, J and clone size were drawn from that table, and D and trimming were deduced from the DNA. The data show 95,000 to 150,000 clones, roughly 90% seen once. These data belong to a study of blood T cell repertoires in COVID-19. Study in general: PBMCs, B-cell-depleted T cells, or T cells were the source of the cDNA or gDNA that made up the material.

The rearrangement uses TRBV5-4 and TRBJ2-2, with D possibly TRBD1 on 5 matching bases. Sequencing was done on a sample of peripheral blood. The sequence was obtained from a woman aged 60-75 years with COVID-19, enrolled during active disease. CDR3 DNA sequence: TGTGCCAGCAGCTCCGCAGGGTCCTACACCGGGGAGCTGTTTTTT. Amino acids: CASSSAGSYTGELFF.